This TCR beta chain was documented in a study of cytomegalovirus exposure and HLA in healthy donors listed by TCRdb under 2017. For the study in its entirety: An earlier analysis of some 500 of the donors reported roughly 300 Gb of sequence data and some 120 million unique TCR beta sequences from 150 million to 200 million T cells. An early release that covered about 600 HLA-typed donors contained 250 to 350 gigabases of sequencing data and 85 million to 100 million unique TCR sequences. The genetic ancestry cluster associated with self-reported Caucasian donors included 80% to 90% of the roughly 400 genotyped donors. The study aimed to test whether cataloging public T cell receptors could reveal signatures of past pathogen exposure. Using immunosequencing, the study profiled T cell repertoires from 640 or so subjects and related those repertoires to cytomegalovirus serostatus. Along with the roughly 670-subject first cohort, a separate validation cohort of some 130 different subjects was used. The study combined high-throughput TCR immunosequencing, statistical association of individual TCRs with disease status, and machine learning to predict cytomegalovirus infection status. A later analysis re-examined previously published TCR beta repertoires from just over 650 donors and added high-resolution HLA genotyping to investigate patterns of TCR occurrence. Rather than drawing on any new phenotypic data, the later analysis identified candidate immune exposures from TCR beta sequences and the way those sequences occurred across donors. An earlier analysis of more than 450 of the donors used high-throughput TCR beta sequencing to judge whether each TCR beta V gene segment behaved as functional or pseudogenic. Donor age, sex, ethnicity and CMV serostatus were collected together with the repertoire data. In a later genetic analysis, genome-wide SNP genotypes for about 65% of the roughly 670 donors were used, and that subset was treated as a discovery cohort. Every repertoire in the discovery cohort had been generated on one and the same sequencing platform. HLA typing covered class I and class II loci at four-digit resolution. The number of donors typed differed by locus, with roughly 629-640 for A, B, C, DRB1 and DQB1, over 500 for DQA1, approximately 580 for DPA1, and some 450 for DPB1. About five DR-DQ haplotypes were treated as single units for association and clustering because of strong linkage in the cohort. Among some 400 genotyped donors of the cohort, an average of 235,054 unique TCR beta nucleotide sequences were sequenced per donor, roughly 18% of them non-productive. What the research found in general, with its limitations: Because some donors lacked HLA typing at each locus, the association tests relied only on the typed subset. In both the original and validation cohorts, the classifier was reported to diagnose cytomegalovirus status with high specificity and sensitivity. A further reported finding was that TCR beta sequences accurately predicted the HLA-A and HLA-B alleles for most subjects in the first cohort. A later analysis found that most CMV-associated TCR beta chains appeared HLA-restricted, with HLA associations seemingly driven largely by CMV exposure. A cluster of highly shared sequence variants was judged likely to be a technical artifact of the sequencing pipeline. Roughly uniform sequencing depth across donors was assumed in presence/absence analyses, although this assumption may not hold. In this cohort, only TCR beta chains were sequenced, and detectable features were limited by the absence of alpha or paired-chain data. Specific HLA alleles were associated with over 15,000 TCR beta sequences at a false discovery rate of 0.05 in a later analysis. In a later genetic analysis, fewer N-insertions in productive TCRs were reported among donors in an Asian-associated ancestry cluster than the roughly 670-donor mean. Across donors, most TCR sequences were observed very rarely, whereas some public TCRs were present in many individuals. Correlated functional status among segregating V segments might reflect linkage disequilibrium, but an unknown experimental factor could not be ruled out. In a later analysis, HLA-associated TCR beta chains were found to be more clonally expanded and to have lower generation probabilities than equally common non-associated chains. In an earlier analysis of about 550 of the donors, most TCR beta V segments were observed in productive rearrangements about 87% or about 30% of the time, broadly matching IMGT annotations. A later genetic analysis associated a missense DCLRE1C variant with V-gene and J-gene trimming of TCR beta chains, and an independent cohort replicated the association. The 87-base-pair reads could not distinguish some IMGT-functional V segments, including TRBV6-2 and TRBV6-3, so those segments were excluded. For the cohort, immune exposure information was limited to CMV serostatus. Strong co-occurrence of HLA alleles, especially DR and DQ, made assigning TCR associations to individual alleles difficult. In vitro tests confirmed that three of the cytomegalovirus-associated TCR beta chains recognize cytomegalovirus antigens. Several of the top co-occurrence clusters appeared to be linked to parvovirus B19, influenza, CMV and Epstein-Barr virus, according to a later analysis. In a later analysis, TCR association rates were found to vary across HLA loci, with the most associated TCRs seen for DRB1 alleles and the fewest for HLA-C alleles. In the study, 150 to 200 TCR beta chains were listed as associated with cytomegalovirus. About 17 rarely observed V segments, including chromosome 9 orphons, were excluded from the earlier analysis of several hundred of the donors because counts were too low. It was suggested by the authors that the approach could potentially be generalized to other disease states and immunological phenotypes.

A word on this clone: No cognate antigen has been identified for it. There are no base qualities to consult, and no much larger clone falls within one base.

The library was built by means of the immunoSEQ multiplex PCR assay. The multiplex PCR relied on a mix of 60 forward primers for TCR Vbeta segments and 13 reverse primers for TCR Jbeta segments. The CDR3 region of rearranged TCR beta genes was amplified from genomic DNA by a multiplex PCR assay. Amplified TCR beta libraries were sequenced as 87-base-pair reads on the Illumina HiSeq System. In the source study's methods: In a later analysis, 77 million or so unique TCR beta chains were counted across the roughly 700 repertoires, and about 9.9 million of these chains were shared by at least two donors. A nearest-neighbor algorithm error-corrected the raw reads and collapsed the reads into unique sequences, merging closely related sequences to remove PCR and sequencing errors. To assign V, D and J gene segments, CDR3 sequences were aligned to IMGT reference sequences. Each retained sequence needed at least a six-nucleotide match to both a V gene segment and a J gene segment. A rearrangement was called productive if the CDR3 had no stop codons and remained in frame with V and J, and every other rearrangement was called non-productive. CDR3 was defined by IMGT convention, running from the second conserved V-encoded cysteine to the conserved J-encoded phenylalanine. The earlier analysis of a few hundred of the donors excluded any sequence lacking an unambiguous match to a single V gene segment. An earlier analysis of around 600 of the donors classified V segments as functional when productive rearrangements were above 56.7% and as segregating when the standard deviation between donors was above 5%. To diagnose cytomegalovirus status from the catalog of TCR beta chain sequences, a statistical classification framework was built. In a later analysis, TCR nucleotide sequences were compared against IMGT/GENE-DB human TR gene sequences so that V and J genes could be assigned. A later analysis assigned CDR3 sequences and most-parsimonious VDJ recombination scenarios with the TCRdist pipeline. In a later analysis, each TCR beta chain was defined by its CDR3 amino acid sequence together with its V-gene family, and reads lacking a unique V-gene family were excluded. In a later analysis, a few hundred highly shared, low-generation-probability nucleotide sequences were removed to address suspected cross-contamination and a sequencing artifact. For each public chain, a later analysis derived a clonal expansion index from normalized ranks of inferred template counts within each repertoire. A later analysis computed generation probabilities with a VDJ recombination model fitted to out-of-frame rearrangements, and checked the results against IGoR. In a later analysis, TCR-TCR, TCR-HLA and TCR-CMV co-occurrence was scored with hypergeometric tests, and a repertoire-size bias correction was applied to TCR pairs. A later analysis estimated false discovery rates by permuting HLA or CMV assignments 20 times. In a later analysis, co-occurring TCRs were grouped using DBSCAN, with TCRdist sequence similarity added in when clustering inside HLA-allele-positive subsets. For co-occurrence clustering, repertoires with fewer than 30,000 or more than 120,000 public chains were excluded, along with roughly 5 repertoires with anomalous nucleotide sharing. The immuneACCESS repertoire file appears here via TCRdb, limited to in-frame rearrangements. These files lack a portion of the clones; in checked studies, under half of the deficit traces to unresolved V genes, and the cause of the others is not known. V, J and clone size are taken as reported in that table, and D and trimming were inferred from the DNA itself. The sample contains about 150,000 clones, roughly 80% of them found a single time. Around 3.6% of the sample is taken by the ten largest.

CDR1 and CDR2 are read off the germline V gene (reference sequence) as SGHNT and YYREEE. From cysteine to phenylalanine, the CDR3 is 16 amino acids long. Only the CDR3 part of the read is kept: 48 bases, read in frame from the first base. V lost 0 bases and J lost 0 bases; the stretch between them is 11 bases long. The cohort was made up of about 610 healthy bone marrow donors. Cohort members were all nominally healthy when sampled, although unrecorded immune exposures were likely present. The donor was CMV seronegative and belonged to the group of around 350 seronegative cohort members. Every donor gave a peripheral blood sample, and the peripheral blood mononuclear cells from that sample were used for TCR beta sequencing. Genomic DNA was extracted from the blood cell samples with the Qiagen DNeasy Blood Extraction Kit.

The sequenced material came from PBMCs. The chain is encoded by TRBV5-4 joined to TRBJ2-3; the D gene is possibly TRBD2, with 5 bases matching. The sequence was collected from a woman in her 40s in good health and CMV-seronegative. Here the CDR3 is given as CASSLAAGYSTDTQYF. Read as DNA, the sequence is TGTGCCAGCAGCTTGGCGGCGGGCTATAGCACAGATACGCAGTATTTT.